This T cell receptor beta chain was obtained from a study of blood T cell repertoires in COVID-19. Authors' methods: Counts of nucleated cells, estimated from reference gene primer amplification, were obtained. Repertoires were generated with immunoSEQ multiplex PCR, while TCRdb's copy carries only in-frame clones and drops some. V, J and clone size are those of that table, while D and trimming were read from the DNA. The sample includes about 75,000 clones, 85% to 90% seen only once; the top ten take around 20%. CDR1 is SGHAT and CDR2 is FQNNGV in the germline V gene. Trimming shortened V by 1 base and J by 6 bases, and 7 bases separated the two germline ends. The CDR3 extends over 13 amino acids.

This TCR was recovered from a human donor in a cohort sampled during active COVID-19. The V gene is TRBV11-2, the J gene TRBJ1-5; D unresolved. What was sequenced was peripheral blood. The CDR3 DNA is TGTGCCAGCAGCTTAGGCGATTCTCAGCCCCAGCATTTT. It encodes CASSLGDSQPQHF.